This T cell receptor beta chain was identified during a study of shared clonotypes between healthy human individuals. Per the germline V gene, CDR1 is LNHDA and CDR2 is SQIVND (reference sequence). The CDR3 is made up of 18 amino acids. V trimming: 2 bases; J trimming: 3 bases; junction bases outside the gene matches: 14. Only one count was recorded for this clone. Measured with immunoSEQ multiplex PCR; TCRdb has only the in-frame clones, and not every one. Altogether about 960,000 clones are present, around 80% being singletons, with the ten largest covering roughly 1.5%. This sequence originates from a man in his late teens or twenties in good health. Source material: memory CD4+ T cells sorted from blood. Subset specified: CD45RA-negative fraction. V gene TRBV19 combines with J gene TRBJ2-7; 9 nucleotides match TRBD2. CDR3 nucleotides: TGTGCCAGTAGTATAACGGCCCTTTGGGCTAGCGGGAACTACGAGCAGTACTTC. It translates to CASSITALWASGNYEQYF.